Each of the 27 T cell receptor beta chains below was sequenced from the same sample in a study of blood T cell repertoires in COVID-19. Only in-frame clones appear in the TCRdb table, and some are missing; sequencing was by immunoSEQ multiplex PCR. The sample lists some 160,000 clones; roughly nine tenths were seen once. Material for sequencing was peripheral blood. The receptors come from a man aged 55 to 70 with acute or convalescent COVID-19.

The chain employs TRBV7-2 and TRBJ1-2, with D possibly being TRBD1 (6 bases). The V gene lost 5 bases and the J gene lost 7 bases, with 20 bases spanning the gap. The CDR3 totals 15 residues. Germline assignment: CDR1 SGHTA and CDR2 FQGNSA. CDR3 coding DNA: TGTGCCAGCAGCCAGAGCAGGGGCATGGTCTCTGGCTACACCTTC. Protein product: CASSQSRGMVSGYTF. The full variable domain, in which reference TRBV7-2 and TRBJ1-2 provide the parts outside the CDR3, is GAGVSQSPSNKVTEKGKDVELRCDPISGHTALYWYRQSLGQGLEFLIYFQGNSAPDKSGLPSDRFSAERTGGSVSTLTIQRTQQEDSAVYLCASSQSRGMVSGYTFGSGTRLTVV.

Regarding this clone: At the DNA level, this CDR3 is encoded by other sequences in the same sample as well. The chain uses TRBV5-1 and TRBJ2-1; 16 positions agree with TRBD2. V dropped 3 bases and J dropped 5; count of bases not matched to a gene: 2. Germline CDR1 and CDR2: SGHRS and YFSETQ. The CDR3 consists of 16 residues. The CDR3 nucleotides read TGCGCCAGCAGCTCGGGACTAGCGGGGGGGAACAATGAGCAGTTCTTC. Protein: CASSSGLAGGNNEQFF.

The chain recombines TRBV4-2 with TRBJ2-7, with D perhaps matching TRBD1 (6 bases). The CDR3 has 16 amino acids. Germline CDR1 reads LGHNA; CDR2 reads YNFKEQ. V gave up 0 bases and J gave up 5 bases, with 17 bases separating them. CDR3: CASSQDPWGRGDEQYF. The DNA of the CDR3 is TGTGCCAGCAGCCAAGATCCGTGGGGCAGGGGAGACGAGCAGTACTTC.

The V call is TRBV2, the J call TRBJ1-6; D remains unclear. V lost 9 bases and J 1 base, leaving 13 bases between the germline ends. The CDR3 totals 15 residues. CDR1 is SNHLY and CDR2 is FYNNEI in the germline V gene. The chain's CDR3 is CASAGLGSYNSPLHF. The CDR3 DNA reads TGTGCCAGTGCTGGACTTGGGTCCTATAATTCACCCCTCCACTTT.

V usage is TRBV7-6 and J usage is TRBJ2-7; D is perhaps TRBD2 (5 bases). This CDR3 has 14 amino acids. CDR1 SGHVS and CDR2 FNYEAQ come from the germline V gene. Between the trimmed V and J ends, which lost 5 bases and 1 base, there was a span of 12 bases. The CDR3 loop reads CASSLVRGSYEQYF. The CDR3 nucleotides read TGTGCCAGCAGCCTAGTTCGGGGTTCCTACGAGCAGTACTTC.

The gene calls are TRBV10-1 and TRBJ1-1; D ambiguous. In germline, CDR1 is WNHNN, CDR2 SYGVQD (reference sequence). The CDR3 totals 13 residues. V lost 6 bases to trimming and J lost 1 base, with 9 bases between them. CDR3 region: CASRRAGNTEAFF. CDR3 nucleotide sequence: TGCGCCAGCAGGAGGGCCGGGAACACTGAAGCTTTCTTT.

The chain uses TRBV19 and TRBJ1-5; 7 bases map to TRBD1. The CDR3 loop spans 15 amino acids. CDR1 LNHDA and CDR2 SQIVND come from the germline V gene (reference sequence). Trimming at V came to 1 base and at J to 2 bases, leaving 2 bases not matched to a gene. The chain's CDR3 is CASSIVTGGNQPQHF. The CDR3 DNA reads TGTGCCAGTAGTATAGTTACAGGGGGCAATCAGCCCCAGCATTTT.

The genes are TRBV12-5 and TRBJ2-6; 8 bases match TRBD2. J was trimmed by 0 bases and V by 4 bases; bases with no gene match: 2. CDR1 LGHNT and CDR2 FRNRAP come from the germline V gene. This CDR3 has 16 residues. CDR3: CASGYGGGSGANVLTF. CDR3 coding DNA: TGTGCTAGTGGTTACGGGGGGGGCTCTGGGGCCAACGTCCTGACTTTC.

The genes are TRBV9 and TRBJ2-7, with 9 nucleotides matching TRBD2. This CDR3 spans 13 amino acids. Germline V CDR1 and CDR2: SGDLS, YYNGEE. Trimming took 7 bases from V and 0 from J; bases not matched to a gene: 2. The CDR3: CASSRGGSYEQYF. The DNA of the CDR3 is TGTGCCAGCTCGCGGGGGGGCTCCTACGAGCAGTACTTC.

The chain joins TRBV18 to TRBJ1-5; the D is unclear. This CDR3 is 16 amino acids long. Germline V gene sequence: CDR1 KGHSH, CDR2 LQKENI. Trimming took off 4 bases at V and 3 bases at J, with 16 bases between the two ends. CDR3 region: CASSLSGGQTNQPQHF. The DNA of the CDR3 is TGTGCCAGCTCACTTTCCGGAGGCCAGACCAATCAGCCCCAGCATTTT.

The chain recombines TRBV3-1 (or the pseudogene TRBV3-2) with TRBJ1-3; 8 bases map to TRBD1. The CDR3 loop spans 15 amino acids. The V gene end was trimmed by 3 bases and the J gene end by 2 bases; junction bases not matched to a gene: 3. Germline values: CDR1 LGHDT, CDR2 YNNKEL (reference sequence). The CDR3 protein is CASSQQGAPGNTIYF. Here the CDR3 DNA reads TGTGCCAGCAGCCAGCAGGGGGCTCCTGGAAACACCATATATTTT.

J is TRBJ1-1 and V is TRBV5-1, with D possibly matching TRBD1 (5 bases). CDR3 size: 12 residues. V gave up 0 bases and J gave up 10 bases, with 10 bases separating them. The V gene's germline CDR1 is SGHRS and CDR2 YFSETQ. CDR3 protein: CASSLVAGLAFF. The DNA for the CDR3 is TGCGCCAGCAGCTTGGTGGCAGGGTTAGCTTTCTTT.

The CDR3 nucleotides read TGTGCCAGCAGTCTTCCGACAGGCCACTCTGGAAACACCATATATTTT. Protein sequence: CASSLPTGHSGNTIYF. The J gene is TRBJ1-3, the V gene TRBV6-2 or TRBV6-3; maybe TRBD1 (6 bases). The CDR3 length is 16 residues. Deletions cut 5 bases from V and 0 bases from J, with 14 bases between. Germline V lookup: CDR1 MNHEY, CDR2 SVGEGT.

The CDR3 bases are TGCGCCAGCAGCTTAACAACAGGGGTCCTCTCTGGAAACACCATATATTTT. Translation gives CASSLTTGVLSGNTIYF. This chain joins TRBV5-1 and TRBJ1-3, with TRBD1 identical over 7 bases. J lost 0 bases, V lost 2 bases, and 8 bases had no gene match. This CDR3 contains 17 residues. The germline gives CDR1 SGHRS, CDR2 YFSETQ.

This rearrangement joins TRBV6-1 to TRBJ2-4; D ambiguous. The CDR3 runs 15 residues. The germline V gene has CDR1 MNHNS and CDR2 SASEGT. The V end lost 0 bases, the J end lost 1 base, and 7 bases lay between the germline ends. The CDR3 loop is CASSEAYSAKNIQYF. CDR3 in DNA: TGTGCCAGCAGTGAAGCTTACAGTGCCAAAAACATTCAGTACTTC.

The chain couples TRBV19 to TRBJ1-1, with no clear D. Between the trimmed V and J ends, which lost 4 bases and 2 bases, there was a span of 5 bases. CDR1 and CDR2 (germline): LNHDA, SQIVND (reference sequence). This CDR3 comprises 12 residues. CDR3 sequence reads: CASSSRNTEAFF. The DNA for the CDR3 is TGTGCCAGTAGTAGCAGAAACACTGAAGCTTTCTTT.

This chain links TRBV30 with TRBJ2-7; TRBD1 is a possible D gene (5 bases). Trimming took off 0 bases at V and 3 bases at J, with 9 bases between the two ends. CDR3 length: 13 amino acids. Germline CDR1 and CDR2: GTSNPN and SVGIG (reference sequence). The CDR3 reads CAWSVHTGYEQYF. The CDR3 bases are TGTGCCTGGAGTGTACACACAGGCTACGAGCAGTACTTC. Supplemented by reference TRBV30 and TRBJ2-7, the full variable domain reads SQTIHQWPATLVQPVGSPLSLECTVEGTSNPNLYWYRQAAGRGLQLLFYSVGIGQISSEVPQNLSASRPQDRQFILSSKKLLLSDSGFYLCAWSVHTGYEQYFGPGTRLTVT.

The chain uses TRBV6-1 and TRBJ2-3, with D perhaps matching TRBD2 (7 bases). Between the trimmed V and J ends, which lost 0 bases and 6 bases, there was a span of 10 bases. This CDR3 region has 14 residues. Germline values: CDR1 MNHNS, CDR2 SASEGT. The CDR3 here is CASSEAGGRDTQYF. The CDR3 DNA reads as TGTGCCAGCAGTGAAGCGGGGGGGCGTGATACGCAGTATTTT.

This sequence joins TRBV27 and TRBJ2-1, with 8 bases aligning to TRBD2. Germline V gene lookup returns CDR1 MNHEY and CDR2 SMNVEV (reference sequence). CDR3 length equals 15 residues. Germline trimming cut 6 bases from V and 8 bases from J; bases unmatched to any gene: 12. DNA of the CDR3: TGTGCCAGCAGCCTTTACGGGGGGGTTGTTGATGAGCAGTTCTTC. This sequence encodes CASSLYGGVVDEQFF.

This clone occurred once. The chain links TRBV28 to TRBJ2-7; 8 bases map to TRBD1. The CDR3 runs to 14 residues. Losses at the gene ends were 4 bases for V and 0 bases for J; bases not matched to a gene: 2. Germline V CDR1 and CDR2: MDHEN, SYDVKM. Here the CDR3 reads CASSYRGYSYEQYF. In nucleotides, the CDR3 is TGTGCCAGCAGTTACAGGGGGTACTCCTACGAGCAGTACTTC.

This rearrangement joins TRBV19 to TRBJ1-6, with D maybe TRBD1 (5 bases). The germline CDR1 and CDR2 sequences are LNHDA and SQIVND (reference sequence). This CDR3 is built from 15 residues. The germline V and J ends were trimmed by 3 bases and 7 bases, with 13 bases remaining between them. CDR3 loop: CASSILAGSNSPLHF. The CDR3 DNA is TGTGCCAGTAGTATCCTTGCAGGGTCCAATTCACCCCTCCACTTT.

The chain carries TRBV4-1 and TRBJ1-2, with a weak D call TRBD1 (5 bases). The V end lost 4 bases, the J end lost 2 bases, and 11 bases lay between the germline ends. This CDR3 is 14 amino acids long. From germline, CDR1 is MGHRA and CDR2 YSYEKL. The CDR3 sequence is CASSPGDRNYGYTF. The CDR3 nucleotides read TGCGCCAGCAGCCCCGGCGACAGAAACTATGGCTACACCTTC.

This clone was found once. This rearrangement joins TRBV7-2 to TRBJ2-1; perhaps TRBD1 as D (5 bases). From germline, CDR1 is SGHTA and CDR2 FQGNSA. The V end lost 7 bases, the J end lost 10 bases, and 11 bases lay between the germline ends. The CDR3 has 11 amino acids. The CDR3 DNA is TGTGCCAGCAACATAGGGGTGGAGCAGTTCTTC. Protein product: CASNIGVEQFF.

Written as DNA, the CDR3 is TGTGCCAGCAGTGGTGTCGGGGGGCTATCTAATTCACCCCTCCACTTT. This encodes CASSGVGGLSNSPLHF. V and J are TRBV2 and TRBJ1-6, with D maybe TRBD1 (6 bases). Germline loops: CDR1 SNHLY, CDR2 FYNNEI. Trimming removed 4 bases from V and 6 bases from J, with 16 bases in between. The CDR3 spans 16 residues.

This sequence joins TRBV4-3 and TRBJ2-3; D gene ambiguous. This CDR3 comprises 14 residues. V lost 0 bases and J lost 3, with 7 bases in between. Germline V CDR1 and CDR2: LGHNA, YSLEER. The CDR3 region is CASSQDKATDTQYF. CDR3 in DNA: TGCGCCAGCAGCCAAGATAAAGCTACAGATACGCAGTATTTT.

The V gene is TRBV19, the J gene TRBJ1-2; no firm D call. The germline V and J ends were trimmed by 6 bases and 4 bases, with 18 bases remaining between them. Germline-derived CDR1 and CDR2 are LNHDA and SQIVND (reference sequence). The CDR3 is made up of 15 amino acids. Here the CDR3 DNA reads TGTGCCAGTAGAACAAGCGGGATAGAAGGCTATGGCTACACCTTC. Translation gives CASRTSGIEGYGYTF.

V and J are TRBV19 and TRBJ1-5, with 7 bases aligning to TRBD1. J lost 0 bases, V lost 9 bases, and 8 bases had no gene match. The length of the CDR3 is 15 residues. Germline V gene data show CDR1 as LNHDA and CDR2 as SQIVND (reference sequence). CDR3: CASATTGNSNQPQHF. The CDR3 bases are TGTGCCAGCGCTACGACAGGGAATAGCAATCAGCCCCAGCATTTT.